This TCR beta chain is from a study of blood T cell repertoires in COVID-19. Looking at the study overall: The United States, Italy and Spain were the sources of the acute and convalescent COVID-19 samples.

Membership in each cohort depended on participant-reported clinical history. The method was immunoSEQ multiplex PCR; TCRdb's version includes in-frame clones alone and lacks a portion of them. Of around 300,000 clones listed, about nine tenths were seen once; the top ten hold less than 2%. CDR1 is SGDLS, CDR2 YYNGEE, per germline. The CDR3 sequence is 20 residues long. The V gene end was trimmed by 0 bases and the J gene end by 5 bases; junction bases not matched to a gene: 17. What was sequenced was PBMCs or T cells enriched from blood (not recorded which). V is TRBV9 and J is TRBJ2-5; TRBD2 agrees at 12 bases. This clonotype originated in a woman aged 40 to 49 who had recovered from COVID-19. In DNA form, the CDR3 reads TGTGCCAGCAGCGTAGGTTTTACTAGCGGGAGGCCGGGGTTTCAGGAGACCCAGTACTTC. Protein product: CASSVGFTSGRPGFQETQYF.